This T cell receptor beta chain was recorded in a study of neurological immune-mediated disorders. About this clonotype: The junction differs from germline at one of its ends, possibly a read error.

Every sequencing run returned over 200 million TCR-beta sequences, which were derived from 15-18 subjects. TCRdb redid the calling of the 5' RACE reads with MiXCR, one entry per CDR3 protein. The sample has 65,000 to 80,000 distinct CDR3 sequences, more than 15% seen once. Germline V CDR1 and CDR2: MNHEY, SVGAGI. The CDR3 sequence is 16 residues long. The sequencing input was PBMCs. This chain connects TRBV6-5 to TRBJ2-2, with 8 bases identical to TRBD1. The clonotype originates from a woman aged 40 to 50 in good health. CDR3 protein: CASSYSGTGNTGDLFF. CDR3 sequence (DNA): TGTGCCAGCAGTTACTCCGGGACAGGAAACACCGGGGACCTGTTTTTT.